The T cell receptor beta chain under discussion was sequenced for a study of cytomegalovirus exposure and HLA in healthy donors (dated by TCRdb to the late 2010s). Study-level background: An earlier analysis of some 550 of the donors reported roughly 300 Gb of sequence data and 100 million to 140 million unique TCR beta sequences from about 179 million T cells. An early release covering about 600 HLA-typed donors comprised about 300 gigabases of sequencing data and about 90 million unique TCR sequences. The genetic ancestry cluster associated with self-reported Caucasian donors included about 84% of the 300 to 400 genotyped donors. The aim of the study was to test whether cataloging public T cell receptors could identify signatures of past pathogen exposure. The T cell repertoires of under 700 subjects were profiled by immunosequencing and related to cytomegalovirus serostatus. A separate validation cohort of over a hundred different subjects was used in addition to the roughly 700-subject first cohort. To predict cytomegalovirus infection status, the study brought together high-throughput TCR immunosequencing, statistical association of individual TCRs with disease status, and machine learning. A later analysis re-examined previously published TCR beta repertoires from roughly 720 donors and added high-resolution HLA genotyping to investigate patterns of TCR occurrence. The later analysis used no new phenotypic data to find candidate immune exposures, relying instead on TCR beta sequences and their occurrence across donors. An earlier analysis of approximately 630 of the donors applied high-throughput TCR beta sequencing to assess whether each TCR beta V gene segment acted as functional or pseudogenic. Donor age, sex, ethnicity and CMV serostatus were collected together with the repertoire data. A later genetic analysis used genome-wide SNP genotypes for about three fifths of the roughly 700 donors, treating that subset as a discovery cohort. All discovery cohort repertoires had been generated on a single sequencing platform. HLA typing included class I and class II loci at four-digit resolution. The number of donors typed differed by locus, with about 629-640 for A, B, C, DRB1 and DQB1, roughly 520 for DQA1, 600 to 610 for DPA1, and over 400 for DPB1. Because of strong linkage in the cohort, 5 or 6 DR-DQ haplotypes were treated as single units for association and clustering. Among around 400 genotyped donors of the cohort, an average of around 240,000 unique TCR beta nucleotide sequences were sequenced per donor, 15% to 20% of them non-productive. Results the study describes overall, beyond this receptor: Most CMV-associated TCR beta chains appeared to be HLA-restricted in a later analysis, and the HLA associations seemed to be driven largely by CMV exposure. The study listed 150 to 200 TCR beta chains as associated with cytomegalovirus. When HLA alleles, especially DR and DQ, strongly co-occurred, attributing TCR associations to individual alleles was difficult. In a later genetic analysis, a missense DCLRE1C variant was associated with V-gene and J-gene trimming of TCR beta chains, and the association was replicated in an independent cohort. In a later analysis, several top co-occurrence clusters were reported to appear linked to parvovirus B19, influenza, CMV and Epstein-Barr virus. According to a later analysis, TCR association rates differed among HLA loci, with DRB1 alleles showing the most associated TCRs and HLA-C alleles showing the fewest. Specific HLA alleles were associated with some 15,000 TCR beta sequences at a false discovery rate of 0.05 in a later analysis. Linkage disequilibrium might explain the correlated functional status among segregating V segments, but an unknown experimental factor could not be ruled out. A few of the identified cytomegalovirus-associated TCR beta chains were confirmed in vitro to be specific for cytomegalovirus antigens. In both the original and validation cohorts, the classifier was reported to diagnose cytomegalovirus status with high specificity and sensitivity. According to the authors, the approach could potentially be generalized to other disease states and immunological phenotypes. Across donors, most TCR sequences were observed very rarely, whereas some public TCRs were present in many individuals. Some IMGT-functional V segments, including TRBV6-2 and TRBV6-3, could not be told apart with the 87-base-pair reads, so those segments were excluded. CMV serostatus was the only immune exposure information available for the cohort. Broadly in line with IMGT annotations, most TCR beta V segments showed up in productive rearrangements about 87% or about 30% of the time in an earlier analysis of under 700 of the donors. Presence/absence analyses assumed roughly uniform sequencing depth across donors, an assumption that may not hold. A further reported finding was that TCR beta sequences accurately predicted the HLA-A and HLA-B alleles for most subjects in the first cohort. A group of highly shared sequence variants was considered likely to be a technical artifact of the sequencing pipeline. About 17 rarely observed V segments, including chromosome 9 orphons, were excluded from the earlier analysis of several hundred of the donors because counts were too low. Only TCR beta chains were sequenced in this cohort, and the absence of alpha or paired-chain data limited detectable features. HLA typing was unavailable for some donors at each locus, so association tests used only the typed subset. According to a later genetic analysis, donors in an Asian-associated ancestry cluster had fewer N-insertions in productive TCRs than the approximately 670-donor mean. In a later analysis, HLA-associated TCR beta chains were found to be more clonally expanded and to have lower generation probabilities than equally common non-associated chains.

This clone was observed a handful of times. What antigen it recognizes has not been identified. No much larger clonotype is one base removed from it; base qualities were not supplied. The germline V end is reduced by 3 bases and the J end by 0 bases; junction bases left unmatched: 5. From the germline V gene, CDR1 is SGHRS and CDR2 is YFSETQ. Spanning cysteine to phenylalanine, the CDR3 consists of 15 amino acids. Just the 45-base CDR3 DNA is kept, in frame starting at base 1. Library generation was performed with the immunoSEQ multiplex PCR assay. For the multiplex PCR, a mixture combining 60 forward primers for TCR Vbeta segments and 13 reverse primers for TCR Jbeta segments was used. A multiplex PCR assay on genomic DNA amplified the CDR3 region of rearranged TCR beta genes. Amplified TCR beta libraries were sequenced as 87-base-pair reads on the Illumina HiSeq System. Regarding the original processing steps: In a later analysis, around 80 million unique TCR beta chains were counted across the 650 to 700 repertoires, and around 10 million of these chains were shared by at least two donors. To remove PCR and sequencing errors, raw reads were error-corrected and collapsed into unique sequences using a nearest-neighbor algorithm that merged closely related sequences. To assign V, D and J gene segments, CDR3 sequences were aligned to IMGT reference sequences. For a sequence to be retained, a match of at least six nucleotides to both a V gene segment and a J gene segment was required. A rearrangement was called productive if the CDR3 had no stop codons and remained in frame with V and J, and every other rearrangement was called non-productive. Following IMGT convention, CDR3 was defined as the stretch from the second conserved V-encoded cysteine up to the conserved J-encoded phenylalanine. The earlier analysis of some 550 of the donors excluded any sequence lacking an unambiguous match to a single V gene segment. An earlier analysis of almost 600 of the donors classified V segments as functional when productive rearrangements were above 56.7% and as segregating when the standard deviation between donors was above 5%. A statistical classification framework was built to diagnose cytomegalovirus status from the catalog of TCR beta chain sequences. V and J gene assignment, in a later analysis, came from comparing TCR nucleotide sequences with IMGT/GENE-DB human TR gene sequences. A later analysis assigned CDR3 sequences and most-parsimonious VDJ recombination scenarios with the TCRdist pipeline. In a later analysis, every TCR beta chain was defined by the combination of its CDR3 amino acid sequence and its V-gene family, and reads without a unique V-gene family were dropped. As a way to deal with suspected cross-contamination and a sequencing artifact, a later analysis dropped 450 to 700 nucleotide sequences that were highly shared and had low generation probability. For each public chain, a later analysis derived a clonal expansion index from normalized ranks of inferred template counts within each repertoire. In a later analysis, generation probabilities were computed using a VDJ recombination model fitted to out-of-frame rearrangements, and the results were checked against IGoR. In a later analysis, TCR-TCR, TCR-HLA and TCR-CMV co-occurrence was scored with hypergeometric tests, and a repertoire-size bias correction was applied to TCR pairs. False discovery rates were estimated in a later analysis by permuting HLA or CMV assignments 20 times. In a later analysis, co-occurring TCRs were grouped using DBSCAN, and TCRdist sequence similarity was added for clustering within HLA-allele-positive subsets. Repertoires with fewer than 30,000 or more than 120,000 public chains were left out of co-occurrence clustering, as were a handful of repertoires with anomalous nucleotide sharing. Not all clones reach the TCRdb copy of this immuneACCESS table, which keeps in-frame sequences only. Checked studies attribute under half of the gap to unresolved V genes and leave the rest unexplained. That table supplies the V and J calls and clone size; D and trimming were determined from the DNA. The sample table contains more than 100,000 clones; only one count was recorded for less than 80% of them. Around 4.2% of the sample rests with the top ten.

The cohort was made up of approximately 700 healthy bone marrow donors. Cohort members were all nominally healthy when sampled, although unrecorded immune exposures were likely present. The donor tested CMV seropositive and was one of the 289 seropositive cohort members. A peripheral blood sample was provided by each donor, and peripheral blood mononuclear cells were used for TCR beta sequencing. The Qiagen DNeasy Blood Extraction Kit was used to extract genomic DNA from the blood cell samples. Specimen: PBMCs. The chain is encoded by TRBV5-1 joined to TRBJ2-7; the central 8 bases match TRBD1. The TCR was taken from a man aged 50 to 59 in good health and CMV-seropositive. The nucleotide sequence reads TGCGCCAGCAGCTCGTCCACAGGGGGCTCCTACGAGCAGTACTTC. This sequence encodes CASSSSTGGSYEQYF.